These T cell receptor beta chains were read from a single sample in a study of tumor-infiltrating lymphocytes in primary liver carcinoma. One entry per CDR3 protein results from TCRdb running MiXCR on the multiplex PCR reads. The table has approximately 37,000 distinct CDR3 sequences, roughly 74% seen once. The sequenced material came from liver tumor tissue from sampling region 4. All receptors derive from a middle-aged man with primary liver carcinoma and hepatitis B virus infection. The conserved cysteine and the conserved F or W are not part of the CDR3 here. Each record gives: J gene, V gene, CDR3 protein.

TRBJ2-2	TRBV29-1	SVEITGAVEPF
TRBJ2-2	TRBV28	ASSSGIAGGNTEELF
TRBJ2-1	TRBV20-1	SASVDPKRF
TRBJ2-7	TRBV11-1	ANISSRDSSYEQY
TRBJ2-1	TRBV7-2	ASSLALGGCSYKEQF
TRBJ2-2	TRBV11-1	ASSFGDSGELF
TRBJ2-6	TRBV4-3	AISQDGFRSRANVLT
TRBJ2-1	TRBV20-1	SAKPLNEQF
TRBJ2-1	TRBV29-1	GVGLAGGLYNEQF
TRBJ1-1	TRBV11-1	ACSFRQTLRTEAF
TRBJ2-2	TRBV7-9	ASSSGTGMAGELF
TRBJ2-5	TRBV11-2	ASSLGATGQQTQY
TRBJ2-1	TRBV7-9	AGSFEGSDNEQF
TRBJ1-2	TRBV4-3	ASSQDYREGRVYGYT
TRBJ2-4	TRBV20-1	SGRTGTNPRVQY
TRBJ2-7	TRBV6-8	ASIWTGNGISRLHEQY
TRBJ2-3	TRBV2	ASSRTSGAQLGNMQY
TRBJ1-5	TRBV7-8	ASNLAGQPKH
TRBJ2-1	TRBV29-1	SVDRGENYKEQF
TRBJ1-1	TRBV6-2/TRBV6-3	ASRRGEMKTEAF
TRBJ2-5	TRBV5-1	ASSLAEASGVLQETQY
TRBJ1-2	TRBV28	ASSLPQNFGYT
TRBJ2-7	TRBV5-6	ASSIKHGREQY
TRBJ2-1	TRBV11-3	ASSIGASNDEQF
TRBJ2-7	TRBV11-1	ASKLTRSGEYEQY
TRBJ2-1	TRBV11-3	VSSLGVSNNERS